A selection of T cell receptor beta chains follows, all from one sample in a study of shared clonotypes between healthy human individuals. Clones were read by immunoSEQ multiplex PCR, and TCRdb kept only the in-frame ones, dropping some. The table lists about 2 million clones, roughly 95% of them singletons. What was sequenced was naive CD8+ T cells sorted from blood. These receptors originate from a man younger than 30 in good health. Both conserved end residues are part of each CDR3. Each record gives: J gene, D gene, clone size, V gene, CDR3 protein, CDR3 DNA. A D gene is named only where the DNA matches it firmly. Size values are once, few and many counts, or a class for expanded clones, and some rows have none.

j_call: TRBJ2-3
d_call: TRBD2
clone_size: NA
v_call: TRBV19
cdr3_aa: CASSKLAGAVDTQYF
cdr3_nt: TGTGCCAGTAGTAAACTAGCGGGAGCGGTAGATACGCAGTATTTT

j_call: TRBJ1-5
d_call: NA
clone_size: NA
v_call: TRBV11-2
cdr3_aa: CASSLVGMNQPQHF
cdr3_nt: TGTGCCAGCAGCTTAGTAGGAATGAATCAGCCCCAGCATTTT

j_call: TRBJ1-5
d_call: NA
clone_size: NA
v_call: TRBV10-2
cdr3_aa: CASRDSSGQPQHF
cdr3_nt: TGCGCCAGCAGGGACAGTTCGGGTCAGCCCCAGCATTTT

j_call: TRBJ2-7
d_call: NA
clone_size: NA
v_call: TRBV4-3
cdr3_aa: CASSQDPPDRGEQYF
cdr3_nt: TGCGCCAGCAGCCAAGATCCACCCGATCGGGGCGAGCAGTACTTC

j_call: TRBJ2-3
d_call: NA
clone_size: NA
v_call: TRBV5-1
cdr3_aa: CASSWLLRDFTDTQYF
cdr3_nt: TGCGCCAGCAGCTGGTTACTCCGAGACTTCACAGATACGCAGTATTTT

j_call: TRBJ2-1
d_call: NA
clone_size: once
v_call: TRBV6-6
cdr3_aa: CASSHSGTEVYNEQFF
cdr3_nt: TGTGCCAGCAGTCATTCCGGGACGGAGGTCTACAATGAGCAGTTCTTC

j_call: TRBJ1-1
d_call: NA
clone_size: NA
v_call: TRBV6-1
cdr3_aa: CASSPLAVQNTEAFF
cdr3_nt: TGTGCCAGCAGTCCCTTGGCGGTTCAGAACACTGAAGCTTTCTTT

j_call: TRBJ1-1
d_call: TRBD1
clone_size: NA
v_call: TRBV5-1
cdr3_aa: CASSHLRGQGLDTEAFF
cdr3_nt: TGCGCCAGCAGCCACTTGAGGGGACAGGGTTTAGACACTGAAGCTTTCTTT

j_call: TRBJ2-7
d_call: TRBD1
clone_size: NA
v_call: TRBV30
cdr3_aa: CAWSVGTGGEQYF
cdr3_nt: TGTGCCTGGAGTGTCGGGACAGGGGGCGAGCAGTACTTC

j_call: TRBJ2-3
d_call: NA
clone_size: NA
v_call: TRBV7-9
cdr3_aa: CASSGGQSTDTQYF
cdr3_nt: TGTGCCAGCAGCGGCGGACAGTCCACAGATACGCAGTATTTT

j_call: TRBJ1-3
d_call: NA
clone_size: NA
v_call: TRBV7-3
cdr3_aa: CASSLNVGPGNTIYF
cdr3_nt: TGTGCCAGCAGCCTTAATGTGGGCCCCGGAAACACCATATATTTT

j_call: TRBJ1-2
d_call: TRBD1
clone_size: NA
v_call: TRBV4-1
cdr3_aa: CASSQAVSPTGDGGYTF
cdr3_nt: TGCGCCAGCAGCCAAGCCGTCAGCCCGACAGGGGATGGTGGCTACACCTTC

j_call: TRBJ2-2
d_call: NA
clone_size: NA
v_call: TRBV6-5
cdr3_aa: CASSYGPNTGELFF
cdr3_nt: TGTGCCAGCAGTTATGGGCCGAACACCGGGGAGCTGTTTTTT

j_call: TRBJ1-2
d_call: NA
clone_size: once
v_call: TRBV1
cdr3_aa: CTSSQDKQGQGYTF
cdr3_nt: TGCACCAGCAGCCAAGATAAACAGGGGCAGGGCTACACCTTC

j_call: TRBJ1-1
d_call: TRBD1
clone_size: NA
v_call: TRBV29-1
cdr3_aa: CSGLGQLPMNTEAFF
cdr3_nt: TGCAGCGGACTGGGACAGCTCCCGATGAACACTGAAGCTTTCTTT

j_call: TRBJ1-1
d_call: NA
clone_size: NA
v_call: TRBV19
cdr3_aa: CGGSENTEAFF
cdr3_nt: TGTGGGGGGAGTGAGAACACTGAAGCTTTCTTT

j_call: TRBJ2-7
d_call: NA
clone_size: NA
v_call: TRBV7-3
cdr3_aa: CASSRDGLYEQYF
cdr3_nt: TGTGCCAGCAGTAGGGACGGTTTGTACGAGCAGTACTTC

j_call: TRBJ2-3
d_call: NA
clone_size: NA
v_call: TRBV6-5
cdr3_aa: CASSRQGFGTDTQYF
cdr3_nt: TGTGCCAGCAGCCGCCAGGGTTTTGGCACAGATACGCAGTATTTT

j_call: TRBJ1-5
d_call: NA
clone_size: NA
v_call: TRBV28
cdr3_aa: CASSPMGIGQPQHF
cdr3_nt: TGTGCCAGCAGCCCTATGGGCATCGGTCAGCCCCAGCATTTT

j_call: TRBJ2-1
d_call: TRBD2
clone_size: NA
v_call: TRBV19
cdr3_aa: CASSIVILAGEGEQFF
cdr3_nt: TGTGCCAGTAGTATAGTCATACTAGCGGGAGAGGGTGAGCAGTTCTTC

j_call: TRBJ1-1
d_call: NA
clone_size: once
v_call: TRBV2
cdr3_aa: CASSEAAGAGTEAFF
cdr3_nt: TGTGCCAGCAGTGAAGCAGCAGGGGCGGGTACTGAAGCTTTCTTT

j_call: TRBJ1-1
d_call: NA
clone_size: NA
v_call: TRBV29-1
cdr3_aa: CSVEDGQSSNTEAFF
cdr3_nt: TGCAGCGTTGAAGACGGACAGAGCAGTAACACTGAAGCTTTCTTT

j_call: TRBJ2-2
d_call: NA
clone_size: NA
v_call: TRBV7-9
cdr3_aa: CASSLDSNTGELFF
cdr3_nt: TGTGCCAGCAGCTTGGACAGTAACACCGGGGAGCTGTTTTTT

j_call: TRBJ2-7
d_call: NA
clone_size: NA
v_call: TRBV2
cdr3_aa: CASSEADASAEQYF
cdr3_nt: TGTGCCAGCAGTGAAGCGGATGCTTCTGCCGAGCAGTACTTC

j_call: TRBJ1-2
d_call: TRBD1
clone_size: NA
v_call: TRBV15
cdr3_aa: CATSRDLGQGHYGYTF
cdr3_nt: TGTGCCACCAGCAGAGATCTCGGACAGGGCCACTATGGCTACACCTTC

j_call: TRBJ2-7
d_call: NA
clone_size: NA
v_call: TRBV4-1
cdr3_aa: CASSHNKDYEQYF
cdr3_nt: TGCGCCAGCAGCCACAATAAGGACTACGAGCAGTACTTC

j_call: TRBJ2-2
d_call: TRBD1
clone_size: NA
v_call: TRBV2
cdr3_aa: CASRGTGGLDGELFF
cdr3_nt: TGTGCCAGCAGAGGGACAGGGGGCCTGGACGGGGAGCTGTTTTTT

j_call: TRBJ2-7
d_call: TRBD2
clone_size: NA
v_call: TRBV27
cdr3_aa: CASSLSSGVPLEQYF
cdr3_nt: TGTGCCAGCAGTTTATCGAGCGGGGTGCCGCTCGAGCAGTACTTC

j_call: TRBJ2-7
d_call: TRBD2
clone_size: NA
v_call: TRBV4-1
cdr3_aa: CASSQVLSSGPYEQYF
cdr3_nt: TGCGCCAGCAGCCAAGTCCTTTCTAGCGGTCCCTACGAGCAGTACTTC

j_call: TRBJ2-1
d_call: NA
clone_size: NA
v_call: TRBV4-3
cdr3_aa: CASSLEESPYNEQFF
cdr3_nt: TGCGCCAGCAGCCTGGAAGAATCACCCTACAATGAGCAGTTCTTC

j_call: TRBJ2-5
d_call: NA
clone_size: NA
v_call: TRBV10-3
cdr3_aa: CAISESIEPRETQYF
cdr3_nt: TGTGCCATCAGTGAGTCGATCGAGCCCCGGGAGACCCAGTACTTC

j_call: TRBJ2-5
d_call: TRBD2
clone_size: NA
v_call: TRBV7-9
cdr3_aa: CASSPDFSGSEETQYF
cdr3_nt: TGTGCCAGCAGCCCAGACTTTAGCGGGAGCGAAGAGACCCAGTACTTC

j_call: TRBJ2-7
d_call: TRBD1
clone_size: NA
v_call: TRBV7-3
cdr3_aa: CASSPSPGQGPYEQYF
cdr3_nt: TGTGCCAGCAGCCCGTCGCCGGGACAGGGTCCCTACGAGCAGTACTTC